The next 4 T cell receptor beta chains were all read from a single sample in a study of blood T cells in healthy people across ages. For the second PCR, which ran for about 7 to 11 cycles, a sample-barcoded 5' primer and a J-beta primer mix were used. MiXCR was run by TCRdb on the 5' RACE reads, yielding one entry per CDR3 protein. The table has about 620,000 distinct CDR3 sequences, under 25% seen once; the top ten hold 3.6%. The sequenced material came from blood. These receptors came from a man aged 65 to 79 in good health.

This clonotype has more than one count but fewer than ten. CDR3 DNA sequence: TGCAGCGTTGACGGCAGGGGGCTGGGAGAGACCCAGTACTTC. This codes for CSVDGRGLGETQYF. The V and J genes are TRBV29-1 and TRBJ2-5; TRBD1 aligns across 8 bases. The germline V gene encodes CDR1 SQVTM and CDR2 ANQGSEA. V gave up 3 bases and J gave up 4 bases; unmatched junction bases: 7. The CDR3 loop spans 14 amino acids.

The chain has TRBV21-1 and TRBJ1-1; TRBD1 is the table's D call and was not checked against the DNA. TRBV21-1 is noted as a pseudogene. The CDR3 totals 16 residues. CDR3 nucleotide sequence: TGTGCCAGCAGCAAGTTCCCCGGGACACAGAACACTGAAGCTTTCTTT. Protein: CASSKFPGTQNTEAFF.

The genes are TRBV9 and TRBJ2-1; 9 nucleotides agree with TRBD2. The germline V gene encodes CDR1 SGDLS and CDR2 YYNGEE. This CDR3 spans 15 amino acids. With V trimmed by 0 bases and J by 6 bases, 4 bases remained unmatched. The DNA of the CDR3 is TGTGCCAGCAGCGTAGACGCGGGAGGGTTCAATGAGCAGTTCTTC. Its translation: CASSVDAGGFNEQFF.

This clonotype has only one observation. V gene TRBV7-2 combines with J gene TRBJ2-5; D is perhaps TRBD1 (5 bases). The CDR3 spans 14 residues. Germline V gene data show CDR1 as SGHTA and CDR2 as FQGNSA. V was cut by 5 bases and J by 4 bases, with 14 bases left in between. The CDR3: CASSRVLGPETQYF. In DNA, the CDR3 is TGTGCCAGCAGCCGGGTGTTGGGGCCAGAGACCCAGTACTTC.